The 29 T cell receptor beta chains below come from one sample, sequenced in a study of shared clonotypes between healthy human individuals. Assay used: immunoSEQ multiplex PCR; TCRdb lists only in-frame clones, some missing. The data contain 2 million to 2.5 million clones, roughly 96% of them singletons. The sequencing input was naive CD4+ T cells sorted from blood. The subset denotes: CD45RA+ positively selected. These receptors were obtained from a man aged 18 to 30 in good health.

This chain uses TRBV7-2 with TRBJ2-1, with 8 bases matching TRBD1. Germline V gene sequence: CDR1 SGHTA, CDR2 FQGNSA. With V trimmed by 8 bases and J by 7 bases, 10 bases remained unmatched. The CDR3 has 14 amino acids. CDR3 DNA: TGTGCCAGCCGGTCGGACAGGGAAGGGAATGAGCAGTTCTTC. As protein: CASRSDREGNEQFF.

The rearrangement links TRBV10-3 to TRBJ2-1; D gene uncertain. Germline loops: CDR1 ENHRY, CDR2 SYGVKD. V dropped 4 bases and J dropped 5 bases, with 9 bases sitting between them. The CDR3 contains 13 residues. The CDR3 DNA follows: TGTGCCATCAGTGCATACCGGGACAATGAGCAGTTCTTC. Protein: CAISAYRDNEQFF.

This clone came up once. V usage is TRBV2 and J usage is TRBJ1-2; 8 nucleotides agree with TRBD1. CDR1 and CDR2 from the germline V gene are SNHLY and FYNNEI. The CDR3 spans 15 residues. Trimming at V came to 6 bases and at J to 8 bases, leaving 14 bases not matched to a gene. The CDR3 bases are TGTGCCAGCAGCTACATACAGGGGGGGACGGAAGGCTACACCTTC. Translating gives CASSYIQGGTEGYTF.

J is TRBJ2-4 and V is TRBV11-2; 9 nucleotides align to TRBD1. Germline V gives CDR1 SGHAT, CDR2 FQNNGV. The CDR3 loop spans 16 amino acids. The J segment lost 3 bases and the V segment lost 4 bases, leaving 7 bases of the junction unmatched. This CDR3 reads CASSSGTGKGKNIQYF. CDR3 nucleotides: TGTGCCAGCAGCTCCGGGACAGGGAAAGGCAAAAACATTCAGTACTTC.

V is TRBV6-5 and J is TRBJ1-5; no firm D call. Germline CDR1 and CDR2: MNHEY and SVGAGI. This CDR3 is built from 12 residues. Trimming stripped 5 bases from V and 5 bases from J, with 7 bases between. CDR3 in amino acids: CASSDGYQPQHF. CDR3 nucleotides: TGTGCCAGCAGTGATGGATATCAGCCCCAGCATTTT.

This clone has a single count. V and J are TRBV5-6 and TRBJ2-3; D might be TRBD1 or TRBD2, each matching 6 bases. V dropped 0 bases and J dropped 14 bases, with 13 bases sitting between them. The CDR3 length is 12 residues. In germline, CDR1 is SGHDT, CDR2 YYEEEE. The CDR3 sequence is CASSLATGARYF. CDR3 sequence (DNA): TGTGCCAGCAGCTTGGCCACGGGGGCCAGGTATTTT.

This sequence joins TRBV6-5 and TRBJ2-7; D tentatively reads TRBD1 or TRBD2 (6 bases each). This CDR3 contains 15 residues. Germline V CDR1 and CDR2: MNHEY, SVGAGI. V was cut by 0 bases and J by 0 bases, with 9 bases left in between. The CDR3 nucleotides read TGTGCCAGCAGTTACTCGGGGGGCATCTCCTACGAGCAGTACTTC. It codes for CASSYSGGISYEQYF.

The DNA for the CDR3 is TGCGCCAGCAGCCAACCCCGAACTAAGACACTTACTGCAACTAATGAAAAACTGTTTTTT. This sequence encodes CASSQPRTKTLTATNEKLFF. The rearrangement joins TRBV4-1 to TRBJ1-4; no reliable D call. V was shortened by 2 bases and J by 0 bases, with 22 bases between the two germline ends. The length of the CDR3 is 20 residues. Germline V gives CDR1 MGHRA, CDR2 YSYEKL.

The chain carries TRBV9 and TRBJ2-5; no reliable D call. This CDR3 has 13 residues. The germline V gene encodes CDR1 SGDLS and CDR2 YYNGEE. Trimming removed 2 bases at V and 0 bases at J, with 5 bases between. Here the CDR3 DNA reads TGTGCCAGCAGCGTGAGACACCAAGAGACCCAGTACTTC. It specifies CASSVRHQETQYF.

This chain links TRBV27 with TRBJ2-7, with 7 bases lining up with TRBD2. The CDR3 contains 16 residues. Germline CDR1 is MNHEY and CDR2 is SMNVEV (reference sequence). J was trimmed by 4 bases and V by 5 bases; bases with no gene match: 14. CDR3 sequence (DNA): TGTGCCAGCAGTCTTGTCGGGACTACGGGGTTGTACGAGCAGTACTTC. Encoded protein: CASSLVGTTGLYEQYF.

V gene TRBV6-5 combines with J gene TRBJ2-3, with D possibly being TRBD1 (5 bases). Trimming left V 6 bases short and J 6 bases short, with 10 bases between. The CDR3 extends over 12 amino acids. Germline loops: CDR1 MNHEY, CDR2 SVGAGI. The CDR3 coding sequence is TGTGCCAGCAGAGGGGAATGGGATACGCAGTATTTT. Residues: CASRGEWDTQYF.

The chain has TRBV28 and TRBJ1-1; weak D call: TRBD1 (6 bases). V lost 4 bases to trimming and J lost 4 bases, with 19 bases between them. The CDR3 has 16 amino acids. The germline V gene encodes CDR1 MDHEN and CDR2 SYDVKM. The CDR3 spells CASSSSGAGLGTEAFF. The CDR3, as DNA: TGTGCCAGCAGTTCCTCAGGGGCAGGCCTTGGCACTGAAGCTTTCTTT.

This rearrangement joins TRBV6-6 to TRBJ1-4; D unclear. Per the germline V gene, CDR1 is MNHNY and CDR2 is SVGAGI (reference sequence). V was clipped by 7 bases and J by 5 bases, with 14 bases between them. The CDR3 loop spans 14 amino acids. The chain's CDR3 is CASTQEGRNEKLFF. In nucleotides, the CDR3 is TGTGCCAGCACCCAGGAAGGACGAAATGAAAAACTGTTTTTT.

The rearrangement links TRBV7-2 to TRBJ1-2; no definite D call. Germline V gives CDR1 SGHTA, CDR2 FQGNSA. V lost 1 base and J 6 bases, leaving 9 bases between the germline ends. The CDR3 consists of 13 residues. CDR3 in amino acids: CASSLGVRDGYTF. CDR3 in DNA: TGTGCCAGCAGCTTAGGGGTTCGCGATGGCTACACCTTC.

This CDR3 reads CASSKRTGLREKLFF. The CDR3 DNA reads as TGTGCCAGCAGTAAAAGGACAGGGTTGCGTGAAAAACTGTTTTTT. The V and J genes are TRBV28 and TRBJ1-4; 8 nucleotides agree with TRBD1. The germline V gene has CDR1 MDHEN and CDR2 SYDVKM. The CDR3 length is 15 residues. The trim removed 5 bases at V and 7 bases at J, leaving 9 bases unmatched.

The chain joins TRBV16 to TRBJ2-1, with D possibly being TRBD1 (6 bases). This CDR3 spans 15 amino acids. Trimming took 7 bases from V and 0 from J, leaving 13 bases between them. From germline, CDR1 is KGHSY and CDR2 FQNENV. CDR3 amino acids: CASTQRGSSYNEQFF. The CDR3 DNA sequence: TGTGCCAGCACCCAGAGGGGGAGCTCCTACAATGAGCAGTTCTTC.

V usage is TRBV5-6 and J usage is TRBJ1-5, with unresolved D. CDR1 is SGHDT, CDR2 YYEEEE, per germline. CDR3 length: 15 residues. The V and J ends lost 1 base and 0 bases respectively, with 8 bases between them. CDR3 region: CASSLRGTSNQPQHF. CDR3 DNA: TGTGCCAGCAGCTTGAGAGGTACTAGCAATCAGCCCCAGCATTTT.

The chain has TRBV5-6 and TRBJ2-3, with no clear D. Germline CDR1 is SGHDT and CDR2 is YYEEEE. V gave up 1 base and J gave up 0 bases, with 12 bases separating them. This CDR3 comprises 16 residues. The CDR3, as DNA: TGTGCCAGCAGCTTGAGCGCGGCCCCGAGCACAGATACGCAGTATTTT. This encodes CASSLSAAPSTDTQYF.

DNA for the CDR3: TGTGCCATCAGTGATCGGGAGGAAGCTTTCTTT. This codes for CAISDREEAFF. This rearrangement joins TRBV10-3 to TRBJ1-1; no firm D call. From germline, CDR1 is ENHRY and CDR2 SYGVKD. Deletions cut 3 bases from V and 8 bases from J, with 7 bases between. The CDR3 totals 11 residues.

CDR3 sequence: CASSFGQFSQGLFF. The CDR3 nucleotides are TGTGCCAGCAGTTTTGGACAGTTCTCCCAGGGACTGTTTTTT. The chain joins TRBV7-9 to TRBJ1-4; TRBD1 is a possible D gene (6 bases). The CDR3 consists of 14 residues. Germline V gives CDR1 SEHNR, CDR2 FQNEAQ (reference sequence). Trimming took off 6 bases at V and 13 bases at J, with 21 bases between the two ends. Full variable domain (remainder filled in from reference TRBV7-9 and TRBJ1-4): DTGVSQNPRHKITKRGQNVTFRCDPISEHNRLYWYRQTLGQGPEFLTYFQNEAQLEKSRLLSDRFSAERPKGSFSTLEIQRTEQGDSAMYLCASSFGQFSQGLFFGSGTQLSVL.

This rearrangement joins TRBV6-5 to TRBJ2-5; the match to TRBD1 covers 8 bases. This CDR3 spans 14 amino acids. The trim removed 7 bases at V and 2 bases at J, leaving 6 bases unmatched. Germline V gene lookup returns CDR1 MNHEY and CDR2 SVGAGI. DNA for the CDR3: TGTGCCAGCACCATCCACAGGGGGCAAGAGACCCAGTACTTC. This sequence encodes CASTIHRGQETQYF.

The genes are TRBV2 and TRBJ1-1; TRBD1 is a possible D gene (5 bases). Germline V gives CDR1 SNHLY, CDR2 FYNNEI. The CDR3 length is 15 residues. V was trimmed by 4 bases and J by 0 bases, leaving 12 bases between them. In nucleotides, the CDR3 is TGTGCCAGCAGTGGTCAGGGATGGATGAACACTGAAGCTTTCTTT. Translating gives CASSGQGWMNTEAFF.

The chain has TRBV30 and TRBJ2-7; perhaps TRBD2 as D (6 bases). The V end lost 4 bases, the J end lost 1 base, and 11 bases lay between the germline ends. The CDR3 runs to 13 residues. CDR1 GTSNPN and CDR2 SVGIG come from the germline V gene (reference sequence). The CDR3 DNA is TGTGCCTGGAAGCCCGGAGGGTCCTACGAGCAGTACTTC. It encodes CAWKPGGSYEQYF. The complete variable domain, with remaining parts taken from reference TRBV30 and TRBJ2-7, reads SQTIHQWPATLVQPVGSPLSLECTVEGTSNPNLYWYRQAAGRGLQLLFYSVGIGQISSEVPQNLSASRPQDRQFILSSKKLLLSDSGFYLCAWKPGGSYEQYFGPGTRLTVT.

This chain uses TRBV6-5 with TRBJ2-5; D possibly matches TRBD1 or TRBD2 (5 bases each). There are 14 residues in the CDR3. Germline values: CDR1 MNHEY, CDR2 SVGAGI. V lost 4 bases to trimming and J lost 4 bases, with 13 bases between them. The CDR3 is CASSSEGSGETQYF. The DNA for the CDR3 is TGTGCCAGCAGTTCCGAGGGGAGCGGAGAGACCCAGTACTTC.

The chain carries TRBV5-4 and TRBJ1-2; tentative D call: TRBD1 (6 bases). The germline V gene encodes CDR1 SGHNT and CDR2 YYREEE (reference sequence). V shed 4 bases and J shed 1 base, with 14 bases lying between them. The CDR3 totals 15 residues. The CDR3 region is CASSAGEGFNYGYTF. CDR3 nucleotides: TGTGCCAGCAGCGCAGGGGAGGGGTTTAACTATGGCTACACCTTC.

The chain is built from TRBV25-1 and TRBJ2-2, with TRBD2 matching over 10 bases. The germline gives CDR1 MGHDK, CDR2 SYGVNS. The CDR3 contains 17 residues. Trimming took 6 bases from V and 6 from J; bases not matched to a gene: 13. CDR3 amino acids: CASSKRASGSISGELFF. CDR3 nucleotide sequence: TGTGCCAGCAGCAAAAGGGCTAGCGGGAGTATTTCCGGGGAGCTGTTTTTT.

This clone was found once. This chain links TRBV6-6 with TRBJ2-3; possibly TRBD2 for D (7 bases). Germline V gene sequence: CDR1 MNHNY, CDR2 SVGAGI (reference sequence). The ends were cut back, 0 bases at V and 3 bases at J, with 10 bases in the middle. This CDR3 spans 15 amino acids. The CDR3, as DNA: TGTGCCAGCAGTTACTCGGCGGGGGCGACAGATACGCAGTATTTT. As protein: CASSYSAGATDTQYF.

This chain joins TRBV19 and TRBJ2-7; no firm D call. The CDR3 runs to 14 residues. CDR1 is LNHDA and CDR2 is SQIVND in the germline V gene (reference sequence). V gave up 2 bases and J gave up 0 bases, with 8 bases separating them. The CDR3 nucleotides read TGTGCCAGTAGTATATCCGGGCTCTCCTACGAGCAGTACTTC. It encodes CASSISGLSYEQYF.

This clone was detected once. The chain is built from TRBV6-1 and TRBJ1-3, with TRBD1 matching 8 bases. Trimming cost V 3 bases and J 5 bases; bases outside gene matches: 12. Germline V gene data show CDR1 as MNHNS and CDR2 as SASEGT. The CDR3 length is 17 residues. As DNA, the CDR3 is TGTGCCAGCAGTGATTGGACAGGGTTCGATATGAGAAACACCATATATTTT. Its translation is CASSDWTGFDMRNTIYF.